The 17 T cell receptor beta chains given below trace back to one sample, sequenced in a study of blood T cell repertoires in COVID-19. Clones were sequenced by immunoSEQ multiplex PCR, and TCRdb holds only the in-frame ones, with some missing. Of some 14,000 clones listed, about nine tenths were seen once; the top ten hold approximately 14%. Sequenced: peripheral blood. The source is a human donor in a cohort sampled during active COVID-19.

The V call is TRBV6-5, the J call TRBJ2-1, with 8 bases identical to TRBD1. Germline V CDR1 and CDR2: MNHEY, SVGAGI. CDR3 size: 14 residues. Trimming cost V 6 bases and J 8 bases; bases outside gene matches: 9. The CDR3 here is CASRDRGVQDEQFF. CDR3 nucleotide sequence: TGTGCCAGCAGAGACAGGGGCGTTCAGGATGAGCAGTTCTTC.

The chain uses TRBV27 and TRBJ2-7; 10 nucleotides agree with TRBD1. Germline assignment: CDR1 MNHEY and CDR2 SMNVEV (reference sequence). Losses at the gene ends were 11 bases for V and 3 bases for J; bases not matched to a gene: 4. The CDR3 spans 12 residues. DNA for the CDR3: TGTGCCTCAAGGACAGGGGGCTACGAGCAGTACTTC. The encoded protein is CASRTGGYEQYF.

This sequence joins TRBV11-2 and TRBJ2-2; TRBD2 matches at 7 bases. The germline V gene encodes CDR1 SGHAT and CDR2 FQNNGV. This CDR3 spans 16 amino acids. With 2 bases clipped from V and 4 bases from J, the junction kept 7 bases outside the gene matches. The CDR3 spells CASSLIRAGSTGELFF. In DNA, the CDR3 is TGTGCCAGCAGCTTAATCCGAGCGGGAAGCACCGGGGAGCTGTTTTTT.

The CDR3 here is CASSYSDRGTNTEAFF. In DNA form, the CDR3 reads TGTGCCAGCAGTTACTCGGACAGGGGGACGAACACTGAAGCTTTCTTT. This rearrangement joins TRBV6-5 to TRBJ1-1; 10 positions match TRBD1. After removal of 0 bases from V and 1 base from J, the junction contained 2 bases not matched to a gene. The CDR3 loop spans 16 amino acids. CDR1 MNHEY and CDR2 SVGAGI come from the germline V gene.

This clone was counted only a few times. The J gene is TRBJ1-5, the V gene TRBV27; 10 bases fit TRBD1. CDR3 length equals 14 residues. V lost 3 bases and J lost 7; bases outside the gene matches: 3. Germline loops: CDR1 MNHEY, CDR2 SMNVEV (reference sequence). The CDR3 nucleotides read TGTGCCAGCAGTTTCGGGGGACAGGGGCAGCCCCAGCATTTT. This gives the protein CASSFGGQGQPQHF.

The V call is TRBV19, the J call TRBJ1-2; D gene uncertain. This CDR3 contains 14 residues. Trimming removed 8 bases from V and 4 bases from J, with 17 bases in between. Germline CDR1 reads LNHDA; CDR2 reads SQIVND (reference sequence). CDR3 protein: CASDGNRLGYGYTF. CDR3 nucleotide sequence: TGTGCCAGTGACGGAAACCGGCTAGGCTATGGCTACACCTTC.

The chain uses TRBV27 and TRBJ2-7, with a tentative D call TRBD2 (6 bases). V lost 7 bases and J 2 bases, leaving 18 bases between the germline ends. Germline V gene data show CDR1 as MNHEY and CDR2 as SMNVEV (reference sequence). This CDR3 has 15 amino acids. The CDR3 region has the DNA TGTGCCAGCACTTTGGTGCGGGGAGAAGCCTACGAGCAGTACTTC. Protein product: CASTLVRGEAYEQYF.

This clone was picked up one time. The chain has TRBV4-3 and TRBJ2-7; D may be TRBD1 (6 bases). This CDR3 has 15 amino acids. Germline-derived CDR1 and CDR2 are LGHNA and YSLEER. V was trimmed by 0 bases and J by 7 bases, leaving 16 bases between them. Here the CDR3 reads CASSQDGGRTREQYF. The CDR3 DNA follows: TGCGCCAGCAGCCAAGATGGGGGCAGAACGAGGGAGCAGTACTTC.

The chain joins TRBV19 to TRBJ2-7; the match to TRBD1 covers 9 bases. The V gene's germline CDR1 is LNHDA and CDR2 SQIVND (reference sequence). The CDR3 totals 14 residues. J gave up 3 bases and V 3 bases, and 3 bases lay outside the gene matches. DNA for the CDR3: TGTGCCAGTAGTATCGGACAGGGGAGCTACGAGCAGTACTTC. It is translated as CASSIGQGSYEQYF.

The chain links TRBV6-5 to TRBJ2-7; D might be TRBD1 (6 bases). Looked up from germline, CDR1 is MNHEY and CDR2 is SVGAGI. This CDR3 has 15 residues. Trimming took off 2 bases at V and 0 bases at J, with 11 bases between the two ends. The CDR3 DNA follows: TGTGCCAGCAGTTACAGGGGGTTTTCCTCCTACGAGCAGTACTTC. It encodes CASSYRGFSSYEQYF.

This clone has a handful of counts. The rearrangement joins TRBV4-1 to TRBJ2-7; 8 nucleotides agree with TRBD1. Germline CDR1 MGHRA, CDR2 YSYEKL. The CDR3 loop spans 14 amino acids. The V gene end was trimmed by 1 base and the J gene end by 6 bases; junction bases not matched to a gene: 5. CDR3 DNA sequence: TGCGCCAGCAGCCAAGGACAGGGGAAGGGCGAGCAGTACTTC. Encoded protein: CASSQGQGKGEQYF.

V gene TRBV5-1 combines with J gene TRBJ2-6; the D is unclear. Trimming cost V 3 bases and J 0 bases, with 4 bases left between them. This CDR3 spans 14 amino acids. The germline gives CDR1 SGHRS, CDR2 YFSETQ. CDR3 nucleotides: TGCGCCAGCAGCTACAGCTCTGGGGCCAACGTCCTGACTTTC. Its protein product is CASSYSSGANVLTF.

The V and J genes are TRBV7-2 and TRBJ2-7; 7 nucleotides line up with TRBD1. J lost 7 bases, V lost 4 bases, and 4 bases had no gene match. The CDR3 length is 12 residues. Germline assignment: CDR1 SGHTA and CDR2 FQGNSA. CDR3 residues: CASSSYRGEQYF. The CDR3 DNA reads as TGTGCCAGCAGCTCTTACAGGGGAGAGCAGTACTTC.

J is TRBJ1-4 and V is TRBV3-1 (or the pseudogene TRBV3-2); TRBD1 agrees at 7 bases. V gave up 0 bases and J gave up 7 bases; unmatched junction bases: 8. CDR1 is LGHDT and CDR2 is YNNKEL in the germline V gene (reference sequence). This CDR3 comprises 16 residues. The CDR3 DNA follows: TGTGCCAGCAGCCAAGAACAACAGGGGTACGGTGAAAAACTGTTTTTT. Its protein product is CASSQEQQGYGEKLFF.

The J gene is TRBJ1-4, the V gene TRBV4-1, with no clear D. The CDR3 loop spans 16 amino acids. Looked up from germline, CDR1 is MGHRA and CDR2 is YSYEKL. Trimming removed 1 base from V and 1 base from J, with 10 bases in between. This chain's CDR3 is CASSQAEVGTNEKLFF. The CDR3 DNA follows: TGCGCCAGCAGCCAAGCAGAAGTTGGAACTAATGAAAAACTGTTTTTT.

The CDR3 loop is CASSKSNSYYGYTF. The CDR3 nucleotides read TGTGCCAGCAGCAAAAGTAACAGTTACTATGGCTACACCTTC. J is TRBJ1-2 and V is TRBV21-1; the table calls TRBD1, which could not be checked here. TRBV21-1 has pseudogene status. The CDR3 totals 14 residues.

In DNA form, the CDR3 reads TGTGCCAGCAGTGAAGCGGTGGGAGGACTCGGGGGCGGGAGTGAAAAACTGTTTTTT. Amino acids: CASSEAVGGLGGGSEKLFF. The gene calls are TRBV6-1 and TRBJ1-4, with D perhaps matching TRBD1 (6 bases). CDR3 length equals 19 residues. V lost 0 bases and J lost 7, with 24 bases in between. In germline, CDR1 is MNHNS, CDR2 SASEGT.